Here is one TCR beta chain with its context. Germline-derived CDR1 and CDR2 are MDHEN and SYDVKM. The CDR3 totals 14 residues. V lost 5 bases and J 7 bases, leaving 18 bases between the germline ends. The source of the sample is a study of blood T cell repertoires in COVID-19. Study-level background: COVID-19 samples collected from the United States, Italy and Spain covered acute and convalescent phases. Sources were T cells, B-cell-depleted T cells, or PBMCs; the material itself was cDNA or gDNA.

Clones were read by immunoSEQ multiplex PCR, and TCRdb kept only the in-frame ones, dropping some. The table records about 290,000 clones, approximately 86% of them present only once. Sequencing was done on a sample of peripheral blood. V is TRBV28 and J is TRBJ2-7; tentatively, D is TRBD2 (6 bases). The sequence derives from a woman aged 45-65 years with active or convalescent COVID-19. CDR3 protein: CASSPGLLLGEQYF. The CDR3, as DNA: TGTGCCAGCAGTCCGGGACTCCTCCTGGGGGAGCAGTACTTC.